This TCR beta chain comes out of a study of technical replicates of blood from several donors. Repertoires were generated with immunoSEQ multiplex PCR, while TCRdb's copy carries only in-frame clones and drops some. The profile shows tens of thousands of clones, around 95% of them singletons. V was cut by 1 base and J by 1 base, with 13 bases left in between. CDR3 length: 16 amino acids. From germline, CDR1 is SEHNR and CDR2 FQNEAQ (reference sequence). The clonotype originates from a human donor in good health. The rearrangement links TRBV7-9 to TRBJ2-5; D ambiguous. The sequencing input was T cells isolated from PBMCs. CDR3 bases: TGTGCCAGCAGCTTAGTTTTCTCCTCTTTCCAAGAGACCCAGTACTTC. Translated: CASSLVFSSFQETQYF.